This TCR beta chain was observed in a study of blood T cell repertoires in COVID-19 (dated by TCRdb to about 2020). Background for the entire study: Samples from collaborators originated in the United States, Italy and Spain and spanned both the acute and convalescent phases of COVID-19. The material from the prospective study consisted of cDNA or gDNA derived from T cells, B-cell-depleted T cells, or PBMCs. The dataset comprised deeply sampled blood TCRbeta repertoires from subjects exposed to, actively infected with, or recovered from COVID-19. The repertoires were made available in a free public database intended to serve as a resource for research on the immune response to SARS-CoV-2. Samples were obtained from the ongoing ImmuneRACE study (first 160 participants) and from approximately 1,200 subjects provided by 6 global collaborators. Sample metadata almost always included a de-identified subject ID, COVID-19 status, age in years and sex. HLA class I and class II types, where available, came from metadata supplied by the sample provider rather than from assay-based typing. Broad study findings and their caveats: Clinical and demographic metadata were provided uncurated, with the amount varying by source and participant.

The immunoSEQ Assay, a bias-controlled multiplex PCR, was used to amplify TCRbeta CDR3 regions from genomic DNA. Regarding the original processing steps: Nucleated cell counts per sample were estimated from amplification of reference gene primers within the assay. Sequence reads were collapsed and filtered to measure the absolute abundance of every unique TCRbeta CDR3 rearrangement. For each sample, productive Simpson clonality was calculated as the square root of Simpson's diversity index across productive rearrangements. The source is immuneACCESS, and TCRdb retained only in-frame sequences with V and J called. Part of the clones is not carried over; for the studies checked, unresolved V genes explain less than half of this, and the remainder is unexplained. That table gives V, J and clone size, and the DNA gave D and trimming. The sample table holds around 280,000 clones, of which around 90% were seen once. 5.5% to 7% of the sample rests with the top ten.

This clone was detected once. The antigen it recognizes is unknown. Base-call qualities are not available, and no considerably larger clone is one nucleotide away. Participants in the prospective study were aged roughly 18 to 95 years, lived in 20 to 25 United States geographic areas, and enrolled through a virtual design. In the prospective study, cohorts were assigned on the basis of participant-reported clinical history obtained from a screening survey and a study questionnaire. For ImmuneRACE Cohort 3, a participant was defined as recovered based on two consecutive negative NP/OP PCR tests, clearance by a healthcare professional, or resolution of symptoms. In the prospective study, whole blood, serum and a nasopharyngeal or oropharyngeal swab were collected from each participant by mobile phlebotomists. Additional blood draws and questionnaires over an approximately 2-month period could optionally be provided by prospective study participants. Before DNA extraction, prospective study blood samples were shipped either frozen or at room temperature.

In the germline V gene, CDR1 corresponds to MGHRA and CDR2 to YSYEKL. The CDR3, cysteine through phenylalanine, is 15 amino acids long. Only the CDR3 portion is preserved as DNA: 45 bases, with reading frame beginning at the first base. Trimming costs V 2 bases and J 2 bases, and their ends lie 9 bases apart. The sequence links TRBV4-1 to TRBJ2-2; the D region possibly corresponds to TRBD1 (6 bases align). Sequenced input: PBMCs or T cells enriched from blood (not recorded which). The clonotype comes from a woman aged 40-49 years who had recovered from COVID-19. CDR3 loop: CASSQTGHNTGELFF. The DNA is TGCGCCAGCAGCCAAACGGGACATAACACCGGGGAGCTGTTTTTT.